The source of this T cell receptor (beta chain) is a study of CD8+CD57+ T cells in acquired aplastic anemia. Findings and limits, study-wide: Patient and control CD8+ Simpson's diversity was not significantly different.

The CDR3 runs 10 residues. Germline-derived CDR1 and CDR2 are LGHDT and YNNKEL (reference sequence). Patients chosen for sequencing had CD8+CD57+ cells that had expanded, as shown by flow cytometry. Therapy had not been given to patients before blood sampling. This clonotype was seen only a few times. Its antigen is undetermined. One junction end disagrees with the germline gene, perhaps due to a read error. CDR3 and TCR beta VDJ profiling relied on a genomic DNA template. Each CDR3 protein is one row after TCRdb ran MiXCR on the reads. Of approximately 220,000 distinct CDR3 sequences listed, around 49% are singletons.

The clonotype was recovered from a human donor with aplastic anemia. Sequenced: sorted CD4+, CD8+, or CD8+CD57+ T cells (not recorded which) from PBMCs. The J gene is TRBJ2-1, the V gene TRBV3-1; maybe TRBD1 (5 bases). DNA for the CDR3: TGTGCCAGCAGCCAAGGACGGACAAGTTTC. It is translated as CASSQGRTSF.